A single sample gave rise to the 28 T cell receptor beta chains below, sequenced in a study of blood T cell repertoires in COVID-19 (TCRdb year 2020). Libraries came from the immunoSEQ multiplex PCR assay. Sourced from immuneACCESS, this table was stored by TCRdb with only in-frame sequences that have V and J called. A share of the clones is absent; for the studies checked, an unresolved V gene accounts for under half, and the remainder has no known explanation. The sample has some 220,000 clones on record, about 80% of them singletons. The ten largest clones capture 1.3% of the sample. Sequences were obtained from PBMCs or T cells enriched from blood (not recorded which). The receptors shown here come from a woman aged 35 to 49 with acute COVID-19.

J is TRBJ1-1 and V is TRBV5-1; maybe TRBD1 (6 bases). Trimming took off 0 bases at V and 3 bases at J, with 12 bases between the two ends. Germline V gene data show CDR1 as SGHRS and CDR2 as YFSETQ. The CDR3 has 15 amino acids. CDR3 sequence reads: CASSLAGTLDTEAFF. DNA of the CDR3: TGCGCCAGCAGCTTGGCCGGGACACTCGACACTGAAGCTTTCTTT.

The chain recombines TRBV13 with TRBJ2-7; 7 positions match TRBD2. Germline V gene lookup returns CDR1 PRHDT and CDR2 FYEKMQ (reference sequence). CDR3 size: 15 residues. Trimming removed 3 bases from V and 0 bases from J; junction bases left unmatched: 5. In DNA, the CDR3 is TGTGCCAGCAGCTTTCGCGGGGGTGGCTCCTACGAGCAGTACTTC. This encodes CASSFRGGGSYEQYF.

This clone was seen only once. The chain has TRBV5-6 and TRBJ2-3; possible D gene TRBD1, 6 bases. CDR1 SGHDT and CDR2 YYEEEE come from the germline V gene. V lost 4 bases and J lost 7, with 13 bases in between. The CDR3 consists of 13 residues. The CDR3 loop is CASSPNRAHTQYF. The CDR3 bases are TGTGCCAGCAGCCCCAACAGGGCCCATACGCAGTATTTT.

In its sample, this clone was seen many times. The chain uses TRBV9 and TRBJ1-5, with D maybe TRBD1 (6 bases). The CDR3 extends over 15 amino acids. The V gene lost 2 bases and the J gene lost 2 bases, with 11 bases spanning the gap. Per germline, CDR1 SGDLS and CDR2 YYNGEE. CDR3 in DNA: TGTGCCAGCAGCGTGGGGACAATCGGCAATCAGCCCCAGCATTTT. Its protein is CASSVGTIGNQPQHF.

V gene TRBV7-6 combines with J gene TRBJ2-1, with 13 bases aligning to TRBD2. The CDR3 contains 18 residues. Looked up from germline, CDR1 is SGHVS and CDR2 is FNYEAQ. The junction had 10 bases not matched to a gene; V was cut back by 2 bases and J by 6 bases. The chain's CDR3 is CASSLSYTGLAGPNEQFF. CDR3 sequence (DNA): TGTGCCAGCAGCTTAAGTTATACGGGACTAGCGGGACCCAATGAGCAGTTCTTC.

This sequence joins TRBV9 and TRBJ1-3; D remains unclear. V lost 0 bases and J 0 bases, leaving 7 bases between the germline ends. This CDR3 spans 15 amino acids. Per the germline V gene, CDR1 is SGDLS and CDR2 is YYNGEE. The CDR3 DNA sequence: TGTGCCAGCAGCGTAGCGCCCTACTCTGGAAACACCATATATTTT. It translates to CASSVAPYSGNTIYF.

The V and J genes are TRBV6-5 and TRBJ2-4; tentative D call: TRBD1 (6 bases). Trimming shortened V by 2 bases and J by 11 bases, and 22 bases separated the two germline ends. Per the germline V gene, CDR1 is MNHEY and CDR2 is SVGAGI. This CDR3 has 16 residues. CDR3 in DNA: TGTGCCAGCAGTTACCGATCGACAGGAGCGGCCTCCTTTCAGTACTTC. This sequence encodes CASSYRSTGAASFQYF.

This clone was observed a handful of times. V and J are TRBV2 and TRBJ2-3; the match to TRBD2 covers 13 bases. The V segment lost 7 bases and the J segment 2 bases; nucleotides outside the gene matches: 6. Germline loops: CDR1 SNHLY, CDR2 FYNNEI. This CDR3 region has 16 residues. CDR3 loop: CASNPTSGGLTDTQYF. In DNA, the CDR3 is TGTGCCAGCAATCCGACTAGCGGGGGGCTCACAGATACGCAGTATTTT.

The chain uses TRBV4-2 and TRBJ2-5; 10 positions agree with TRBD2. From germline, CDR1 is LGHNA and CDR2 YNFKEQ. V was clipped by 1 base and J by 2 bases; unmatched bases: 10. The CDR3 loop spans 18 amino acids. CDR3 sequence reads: CASSQGLAGVGSQETQYF. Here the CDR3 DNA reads TGTGCCAGCAGCCAAGGCCTAGCGGGAGTGGGGAGTCAAGAGACCCAGTACTTC.

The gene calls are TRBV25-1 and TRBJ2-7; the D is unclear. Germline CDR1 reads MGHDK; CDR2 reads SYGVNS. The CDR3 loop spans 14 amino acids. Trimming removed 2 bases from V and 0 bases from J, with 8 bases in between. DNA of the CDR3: TGTGCCAGCAGTGAAACGAGTTCCTCCTACGAGCAGTACTTC. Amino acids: CASSETSSSYEQYF.

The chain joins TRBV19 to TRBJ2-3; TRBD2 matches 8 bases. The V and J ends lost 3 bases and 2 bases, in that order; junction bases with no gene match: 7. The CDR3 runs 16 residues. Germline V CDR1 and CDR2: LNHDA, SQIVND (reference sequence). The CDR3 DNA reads TGTGCCAGTAGTATTCGGGGGGGCTCCCTCACAGATACGCAGTATTTT. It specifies CASSIRGGSLTDTQYF.

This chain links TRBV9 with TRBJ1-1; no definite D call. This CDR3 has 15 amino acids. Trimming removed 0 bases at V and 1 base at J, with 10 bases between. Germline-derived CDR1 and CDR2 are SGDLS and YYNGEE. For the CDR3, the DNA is TGTGCCAGCAGCGTAGAGGGAGGGCAGAACACTGAAGCTTTCTTT. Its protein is CASSVEGGQNTEAFF.

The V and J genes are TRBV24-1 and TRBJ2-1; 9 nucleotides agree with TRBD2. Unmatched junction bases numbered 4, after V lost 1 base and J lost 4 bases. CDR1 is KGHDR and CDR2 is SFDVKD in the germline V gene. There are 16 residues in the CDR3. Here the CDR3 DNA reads TGTGCCACCAGTGATTTTACTAGCGGGTCGTACAATGAGCAGTTCTTC. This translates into CATSDFTSGSYNEQFF.

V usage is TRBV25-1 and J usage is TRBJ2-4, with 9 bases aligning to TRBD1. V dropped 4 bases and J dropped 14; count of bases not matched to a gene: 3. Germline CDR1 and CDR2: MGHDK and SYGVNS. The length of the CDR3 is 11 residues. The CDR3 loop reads CASSGRDREYF. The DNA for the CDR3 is TGTGCCAGCAGTGGCAGGGACAGGGAGTACTTC.

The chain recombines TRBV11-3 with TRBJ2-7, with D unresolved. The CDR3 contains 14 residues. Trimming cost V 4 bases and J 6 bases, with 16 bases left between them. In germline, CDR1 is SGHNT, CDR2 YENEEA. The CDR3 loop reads CASSSSGLNGEQYF. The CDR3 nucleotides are TGTGCCAGCAGCTCATCAGGTTTAAACGGCGAGCAGTACTTC. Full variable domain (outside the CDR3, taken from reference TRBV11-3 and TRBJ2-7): EAGVVQSPRYKIIEKKQPVAFWCNPISGHNTLYWYLQNLGQGPELLIRYENEEAVDDSQLPKDRFSAERLKGVDSTLKIQPAELGDSAVYLCASSSSGLNGEQYFGPGTRLTVT.

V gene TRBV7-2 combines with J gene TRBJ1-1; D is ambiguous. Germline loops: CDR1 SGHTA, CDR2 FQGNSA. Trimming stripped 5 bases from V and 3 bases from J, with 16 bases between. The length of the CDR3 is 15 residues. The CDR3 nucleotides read TGTGCCAGCAGCCTTGGGCATACAGTGGACACTGAAGCTTTCTTT. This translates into CASSLGHTVDTEAFF.

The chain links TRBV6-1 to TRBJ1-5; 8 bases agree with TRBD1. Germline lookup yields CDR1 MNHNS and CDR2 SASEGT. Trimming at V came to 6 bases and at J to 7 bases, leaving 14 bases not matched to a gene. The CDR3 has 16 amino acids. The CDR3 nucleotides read TGTGCCAGCAGGGAACTCAAACAGGGGGGGCGACAGCCCCAGCATTTT. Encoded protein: CASRELKQGGRQPQHF.

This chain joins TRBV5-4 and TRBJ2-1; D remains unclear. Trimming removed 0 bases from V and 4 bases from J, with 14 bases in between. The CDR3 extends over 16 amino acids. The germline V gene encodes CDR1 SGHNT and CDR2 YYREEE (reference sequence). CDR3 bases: TGTGCCAGCAGCTTGGATACTACGACCACTTACAATGAGCAGTTCTTC. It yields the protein CASSLDTTTTYNEQFF.

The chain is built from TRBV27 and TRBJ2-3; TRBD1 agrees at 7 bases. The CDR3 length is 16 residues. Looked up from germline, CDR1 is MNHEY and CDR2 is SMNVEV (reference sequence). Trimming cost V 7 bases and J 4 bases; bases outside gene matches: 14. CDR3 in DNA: TGTGCCAGCACTCTTAAGGGGGCCATTAGAGCAGATACGCAGTATTTT. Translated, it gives CASTLKGAIRADTQYF.

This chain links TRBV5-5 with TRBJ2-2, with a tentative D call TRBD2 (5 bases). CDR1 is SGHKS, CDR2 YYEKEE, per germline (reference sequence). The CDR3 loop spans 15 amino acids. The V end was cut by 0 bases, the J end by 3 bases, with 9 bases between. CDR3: CASSLGVRDTGELFF. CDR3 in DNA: TGTGCCAGCAGCTTGGGGGTGAGGGACACCGGGGAGCTGTTTTTT. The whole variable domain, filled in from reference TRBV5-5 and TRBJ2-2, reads DAGVTQSPTHLIKTRGQQVTLRCSPISGHKSVSWYQQVLGQGPQFIFQYYEKEERGRGNFPDRFSARQFPNYSSELNVNALLLGDSALYLCASSLGVRDTGELFFGEGSRLTVL.

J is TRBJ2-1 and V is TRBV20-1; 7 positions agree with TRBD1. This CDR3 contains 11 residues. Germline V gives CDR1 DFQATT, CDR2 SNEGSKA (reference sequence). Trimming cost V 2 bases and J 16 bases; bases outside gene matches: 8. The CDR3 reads CSARPTGLQFF. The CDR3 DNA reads TGCAGTGCTAGACCGACAGGGCTCCAATTCTTC.

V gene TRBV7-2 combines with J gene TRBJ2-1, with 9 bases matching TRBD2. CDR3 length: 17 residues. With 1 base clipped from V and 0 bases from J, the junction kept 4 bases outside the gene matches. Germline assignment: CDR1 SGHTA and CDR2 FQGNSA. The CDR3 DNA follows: TGTGCCAGCAGCTTAGTCGTAGCGGGGGCCTCCTACAATGAGCAGTTCTTC. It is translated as CASSLVVAGASYNEQFF.

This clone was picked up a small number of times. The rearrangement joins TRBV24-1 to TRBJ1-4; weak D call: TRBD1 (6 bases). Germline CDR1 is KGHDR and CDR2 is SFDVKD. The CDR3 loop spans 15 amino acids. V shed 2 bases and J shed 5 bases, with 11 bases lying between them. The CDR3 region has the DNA TGTGCCACCAGTGATTCGGGGGGCCGGAATGAAAAACTGTTTTTT. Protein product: CATSDSGGRNEKLFF.

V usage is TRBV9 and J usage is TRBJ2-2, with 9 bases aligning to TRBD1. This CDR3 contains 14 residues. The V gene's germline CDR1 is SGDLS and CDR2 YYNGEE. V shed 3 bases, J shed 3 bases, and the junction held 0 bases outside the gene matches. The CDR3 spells CASSGTGDTGELFF. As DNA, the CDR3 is TGTGCCAGCAGCGGGACAGGGGACACCGGGGAGCTGTTTTTT.

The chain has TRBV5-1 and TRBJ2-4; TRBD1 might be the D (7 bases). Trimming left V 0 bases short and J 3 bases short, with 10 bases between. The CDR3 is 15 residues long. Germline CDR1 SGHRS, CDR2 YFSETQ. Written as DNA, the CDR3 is TGCGCCAGCAGCTTGGGCGGGACAGTCAAAAACATTCAGTACTTC. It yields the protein CASSLGGTVKNIQYF.

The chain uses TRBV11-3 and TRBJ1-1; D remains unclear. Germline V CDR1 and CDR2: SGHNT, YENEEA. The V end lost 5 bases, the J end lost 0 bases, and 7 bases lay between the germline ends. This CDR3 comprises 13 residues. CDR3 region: CASSPSMNTEAFF. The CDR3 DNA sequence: TGTGCCAGCAGCCCAAGCATGAACACTGAAGCTTTCTTT.

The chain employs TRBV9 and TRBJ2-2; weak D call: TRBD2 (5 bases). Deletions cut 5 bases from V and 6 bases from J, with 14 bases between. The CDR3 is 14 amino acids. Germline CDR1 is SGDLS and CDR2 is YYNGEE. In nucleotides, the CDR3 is TGTGCCAGCAGTTACCAACTAGTAGCCGGGGAGCTGTTTTTT. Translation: CASSYQLVAGELFF.

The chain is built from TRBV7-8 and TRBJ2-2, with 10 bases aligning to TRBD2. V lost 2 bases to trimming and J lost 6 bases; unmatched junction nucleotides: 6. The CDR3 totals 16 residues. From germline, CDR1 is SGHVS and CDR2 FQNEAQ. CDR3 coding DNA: TGTGCCAGCAGCTTAAGTCGCCTAGCGGGAGCCGGGGAGCTGTTTTTT. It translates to CASSLSRLAGAGELFF. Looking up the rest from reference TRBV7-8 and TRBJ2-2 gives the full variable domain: GAGVSQSPRYKVAKRGQDVALRCDPISGHVSLFWYQQALGQGPEFLTYFQNEAQLDKSGLPSDRFFAERPEGSVSTLKIQRTQQEDSAVYLCASSLSRLAGAGELFFGEGSRLTVL.